Following are 6 T cell receptor beta chains from one sample sequenced in a study of blood T cell repertoires in COVID-19. The assay was immunoSEQ multiplex PCR, and TCRdb's table has in-frame clones only and misses some. This table has 300,000 to 450,000 clones, more than 70% appearing once. Sequencing was performed on PBMCs or T cells enriched from blood (not recorded which). The receptors stem from a man younger than 40 who had recovered from COVID-19.

The chain employs TRBV6-5 and TRBJ2-1; D uncertain. There are 14 residues in the CDR3. V shed 4 bases and J shed 6 bases, with 13 bases lying between them. Germline loops: CDR1 MNHEY, CDR2 SVGAGI. CDR3 DNA: TGTGCCAGCAGTTCCGCGACTCCGTCCAATGAGCAGTTCTTC. Protein sequence: CASSSATPSNEQFF.

Points on this clone: The junction does not match germline at one end; this may be a read error. The identical CDR3 is also encoded by other nucleotide sequences in the sample. The CDR3: CASSQDPVRSDEQYF. The CDR3 nucleotides are TGTGCCAGCAGTCAAGATCCGGTCAGGTCTGACGAGCAGTACTTC. The genes are TRBV3-1 (or the pseudogene TRBV3-2) and TRBJ2-7; D not certain. Germline V gene data show CDR1 as LGHDT and CDR2 as YNNKEL (reference sequence). CDR3 length equals 15 residues.

J is TRBJ1-4 and V is TRBV5-1; TRBD1 matches 8 bases. This CDR3 contains 14 residues. CDR1 and CDR2 from the germline V gene are SGHRS and YFSETQ. Trimming at V came to 7 bases and at J to 8 bases, leaving 10 bases not matched to a gene. The DNA of the CDR3 is TGCGCCAGCCGGTCGGGGACAGGCGCCGAAAAACTGTTTTTT. It encodes CASRSGTGAEKLFF.

In its sample, this clone was seen once. The chain is built from TRBV30 and TRBJ1-5; 8 nucleotides agree with TRBD1. CDR3 size: 12 residues. Losses at the gene ends were 5 bases for V and 6 bases for J; bases not matched to a gene: 3. Germline CDR1 reads GTSNPN; CDR2 reads SVGIG (reference sequence). CDR3 loop: CAWAQGGQPQHF. CDR3 nucleotides: TGTGCCTGGGCACAGGGGGGTCAGCCCCAGCATTTT.

The chain joins TRBV7-8 to TRBJ1-5; tentative D call: TRBD1 (6 bases). The V end was cut by 1 base, the J end by 6 bases, with 13 bases between. The germline V gene encodes CDR1 SGHVS and CDR2 FQNEAQ. The CDR3 contains 15 residues. Here the CDR3 reads CASSLEGGTGQPQHF. In DNA form, the CDR3 reads TGTGCCAGCAGCTTAGAGGGGGGGACGGGTCAGCCCCAGCATTTT.

V usage is TRBV5-4 and J usage is TRBJ1-3; 11 bases map to TRBD1. The CDR3 has 16 residues. Trimming cost V 3 bases and J 2 bases; bases outside gene matches: 4. Germline V lookup: CDR1 SGHNT, CDR2 YYREEE (reference sequence). CDR3 protein: CASSSGQGATGNTIYF. CDR3 bases: TGTGCCAGCAGCTCTGGACAGGGGGCCACTGGAAACACCATATATTTT.